These T cell receptor beta chains were read from a single sample in a study of blood T cells in healthy people across ages. Each CDR3 protein gets one entry after TCRdb re-called the 5' RACE reads with MiXCR. The sample lists around 1,000,000 distinct CDR3 sequences; around two fifths were seen once. The sequenced sample was blood. The source of these receptors is a man aged 18 to 29 in good health. The CDR3 runs from the conserved cysteine through the conserved F or W. Fields, in order: J gene, V gene, clone size, D gene, CDR3 protein, CDR3 DNA. A D gene is named only where the DNA matches it firmly. Clone size is shown for a subset of rows, as once, few, many or a class of expanded clone.

j_gene: TRBJ2-1; v_gene: TRBV6-2/TRBV6-3; abundance: few; d_gene: TRBD1; CDR3aa: CASSYALAPDRGYYNEQFF; CDR3nt: TGTGCCAGCAGTTACGCCCTGGCCCCAGACAGGGGGTATTACAATGAGCAGTTCTTC
j_gene: TRBJ2-5; v_gene: TRBV7-2; abundance: NA; d_gene: NA; CDR3aa: CASSPSLDQGTQYF; CDR3nt: TGTGCCAGCAGCCCCAGCCTGGATCAAGGGACCCAGTACTTC
j_gene: TRBJ2-4; v_gene: TRBV12-3/TRBV12-4; abundance: few; d_gene: NA; CDR3aa: CASSLRRALEVAKNIQYF; CDR3nt: TGTGCCAGCAGTTTACGACGGGCGCTAGAAGTGGCCAAAAACATTCAGTACTTC
j_gene: TRBJ1-2; v_gene: TRBV10-3; abundance: NA; d_gene: NA; CDR3aa: CAISERAGLANYGYTF; CDR3nt: TGTGCCATCAGTGAGCGGGCAGGTCTGGCCAACTATGGCTACACCTTC
j_gene: TRBJ1-4; v_gene: TRBV10-3; abundance: many; d_gene: TRBD1; CDR3aa: CAISESTGGFGEKLFF; CDR3nt: TGTGCCATCAGTGAGTCTACAGGGGGCTTTGGTGAAAAACTGTTTTTT
j_gene: TRBJ1-5; v_gene: TRBV12-3/TRBV12-4; abundance: few; d_gene: TRBD1; CDR3aa: CASSGTARGNQPQHF; CDR3nt: TGTGCCAGCAGCGGGACAGCCAGAGGCAATCAGCCCCAGCATTTT
j_gene: TRBJ2-7; v_gene: TRBV6-5; abundance: NA; d_gene: NA; CDR3aa: CASSYQLAYEQYF; CDR3nt: TGTGCCAGCAGTTACCAGCTGGCCTACGAGCAGTACTTC
j_gene: TRBJ1-1; v_gene: TRBV30; abundance: NA; d_gene: NA; CDR3aa: CAWRDENTEAFF; CDR3nt: TGTGCCTGGAGGGATGAGAACACTGAAGCTTTCTTT
j_gene: TRBJ2-3; v_gene: TRBV7-2; abundance: NA; d_gene: NA; CDR3aa: CASSTDRGTDTQYF; CDR3nt: TGTGCCAGCAGCACGGACAGAGGCACAGATACGCAGTATTTT
j_gene: TRBJ2-1; v_gene: TRBV15; abundance: few; d_gene: NA; CDR3aa: CATSTLSEGPDEQFF; CDR3nt: TGTGCCACCAGCACCTTGTCCGAGGGGCCTGATGAGCAGTTCTTC
j_gene: TRBJ1-1; v_gene: TRBV2; abundance: few; d_gene: NA; CDR3aa: CASSPTRGTQNTEAFF; CDR3nt: TGTGCCAGCAGTCCAACTCGTGGGACACAGAACACTGAAGCTTTCTTT
j_gene: TRBJ1-5; v_gene: TRBV16; abundance: NA; d_gene: NA; CDR3aa: CASSQRTLPQHF; CDR3nt: TGTGCCAGCAGCCAACGGACTTTACCCCAGCATTTT
j_gene: TRBJ2-7; v_gene: TRBV27; abundance: NA; d_gene: TRBD1; CDR3aa: CASSFRDSIYEQYF; CDR3nt: TGTGCCAGCAGTTTTAGGGACAGCATCTACGAGCAGTACTTC
j_gene: TRBJ2-6; v_gene: TRBV12-3/TRBV12-4; abundance: NA; d_gene: NA; CDR3aa: CASSFIPLGPSGANVLTF; CDR3nt: TGTGCCAGCAGTTTTATCCCACTTGGCCCCTCTGGGGCCAACGTCCTGACTTTC
j_gene: TRBJ1-1; v_gene: TRBV29-1; abundance: few; d_gene: NA; CDR3aa: CSSKGGSTDTEAFF; CDR3nt: TGCAGCTCTAAGGGGGGTTCAACGGACACTGAAGCTTTCTTT
j_gene: TRBJ2-7; v_gene: TRBV30; abundance: NA; d_gene: NA; CDR3aa: CAWTAGTYEQYF; CDR3nt: TGTGCCTGGACGGCAGGAACCTACGAGCAGTACTTC
j_gene: TRBJ1-1; v_gene: TRBV4-3; abundance: NA; d_gene: TRBD1; CDR3aa: CASSQDPPTTGENTEAFF; CDR3nt: TGCGCCAGCAGCCAAGATCCCCCCACAACAGGGGAGAACACTGAAGCTTTCTTT
j_gene: TRBJ2-7; v_gene: TRBV5-1; abundance: NA; d_gene: NA; CDR3aa: CASSLSLENYEQYF; CDR3nt: TGCGCCAGCAGCTTGAGTTTAGAGAACTACGAGCAGTACTTC
j_gene: TRBJ2-1; v_gene: TRBV4-3; abundance: few; d_gene: NA; CDR3aa: CASSQGHRYNEQFF; CDR3nt: TGCGCCAGCAGCCAAGGGCATCGCTACAATGAGCAGTTCTTC
j_gene: TRBJ1-1; v_gene: TRBV7-2; abundance: many; d_gene: NA; CDR3aa: CASSSRGNTEAFF; CDR3nt: TGTGCCAGCAGTTCGAGGGGGAACACTGAAGCTTTCTTT
j_gene: TRBJ1-2; v_gene: TRBV3-1; abundance: NA; d_gene: NA; CDR3aa: CASSQDARALSGYTF; CDR3nt: TGTGCCAGCAGCCAAGACGCCAGGGCACTAAGTGGCTACACCTTC
j_gene: TRBJ2-7; v_gene: TRBV7-9; abundance: many; d_gene: NA; CDR3aa: CASSPTGWINEQYF; CDR3nt: TGTGCCAGCAGCCCTACAGGGTGGATCAACGAGCAGTACTTC
j_gene: TRBJ2-7; v_gene: TRBV7-2; abundance: NA; d_gene: NA; CDR3aa: CASSFSTASEQYF; CDR3nt: TGTGCCAGCAGCTTTAGTACCGCCAGCGAGCAGTACTTC
j_gene: TRBJ2-4; v_gene: TRBV27; abundance: few; d_gene: NA; CDR3aa: CASSFQGLENIQYF; CDR3nt: TGTGCCAGCAGTTTCCAGGGATTAGAAAACATTCAGTACTTC
j_gene: TRBJ1-2; v_gene: TRBV25-1; abundance: few; d_gene: NA; CDR3aa: CASSDIGYGYTF; CDR3nt: TGTGCCAGCAGTGATATAGGGTATGGCTACACCTTC
j_gene: TRBJ1-5; v_gene: TRBV4-3; abundance: few; d_gene: TRBD1; CDR3aa: CASSQAPGQGRQPQHF; CDR3nt: TGCGCCAGCAGCCAAGCCCCGGGACAGGGACGTCAGCCCCAGCATTTT
j_gene: TRBJ1-1; v_gene: TRBV20-1; abundance: NA; d_gene: TRBD1; CDR3aa: CSARETGENTEAFF; CDR3nt: TGCAGTGCTAGAGAAACAGGGGAGAACACTGAAGCTTTCTTT
j_gene: TRBJ1-6; v_gene: TRBV12-3/TRBV12-4; abundance: NA; d_gene: NA; CDR3aa: CASSASGDKGGSPLHF; CDR3nt: TGTGCCAGCAGTGCATCAGGGGATAAAGGGGGTTCACCCCTCCACTTT
j_gene: TRBJ1-1; v_gene: TRBV20-1; abundance: NA; d_gene: TRBD1; CDR3aa: CSAPTGMNTEAFF; CDR3nt: TGCAGTGCCCCGACAGGGATGAACACTGAAGCTTTCTTT
j_gene: TRBJ1-2; v_gene: TRBV5-1; abundance: NA; d_gene: NA; CDR3aa: CASSLDPQATNYGYTF; CDR3nt: TGCGCCAGCAGCTTGGATCCACAGGCCACTAACTATGGCTACACCTTC
j_gene: TRBJ1-2; v_gene: TRBV12-3/TRBV12-4; abundance: NA; d_gene: TRBD1; CDR3aa: CASSKGQPYYGYTF; CDR3nt: TGTGCCAGCAGTAAGGGACAGCCATACTATGGCTACACCTTC
j_gene: TRBJ2-2; v_gene: TRBV6-1; abundance: NA; d_gene: NA; CDR3aa: CASKNQPSTGELFF; CDR3nt: TGTGCCAGCAAAAATCAGCCTAGCACCGGGGAGCTGTTTTTT
j_gene: TRBJ2-3; v_gene: TRBV4-1; abundance: few; d_gene: TRBD2; CDR3aa: CASSTATGSGGKKRDTQYF; CDR3nt: TGCGCCAGCAGCACAGCAACCGGTAGCGGGGGGAAGAAGAGAGATACGCAGTATTTT
j_gene: TRBJ1-4; v_gene: TRBV29-1; abundance: few; d_gene: NA; CDR3aa: CSVEWGEGPRELFF; CDR3nt: TGCAGCGTTGAGTGGGGGGAGGGCCCTAGGGAACTGTTTTTT
j_gene: TRBJ1-1; v_gene: TRBV12-3/TRBV12-4; abundance: few; d_gene: NA; CDR3aa: CASNIGEGGRTEAFF; CDR3nt: TGTGCCAGCAACATCGGAGAGGGGGGGAGGACTGAAGCTTTCTTT
j_gene: TRBJ1-2; v_gene: TRBV20-1; abundance: few; d_gene: NA; CDR3aa: CSARDRGRVGYTF; CDR3nt: TGCAGTGCTAGAGATCGTGGCAGGGTTGGCTACACCTTC
j_gene: TRBJ1-2; v_gene: TRBV5-1; abundance: NA; d_gene: TRBD1; CDR3aa: CASSLGTGVLGYTF; CDR3nt: TGCGCCAGCAGCTTGGGGACAGGGGTCTTGGGCTACACCTTC
j_gene: TRBJ2-2; v_gene: TRBV7-9; abundance: NA; d_gene: NA; CDR3aa: CASSLWRDAGELFF; CDR3nt: TGTGCCAGCAGCTTATGGAGGGACGCCGGGGAGCTGTTTTTT
j_gene: TRBJ2-2; v_gene: TRBV6-5; abundance: once; d_gene: TRBD1; CDR3aa: CASRAGTEVTGELFF; CDR3nt: TGTGCCAGCAGAGCCGGGACAGAGGTTACCGGGGAGCTGTTTTTT
j_gene: TRBJ1-2; v_gene: TRBV29-1; abundance: NA; d_gene: NA; CDR3aa: CSVVGGQGVGGYTF; CDR3nt: TGCAGCGTTGTGGGCGGCCAGGGAGTAGGAGGCTACACCTTC
j_gene: TRBJ2-1; v_gene: TRBV20-1; abundance: NA; d_gene: NA; CDR3aa: CSARQANEQFF; CDR3nt: TGCAGTGCTAGACAGGCCAATGAGCAGTTCTTC
j_gene: TRBJ1-1; v_gene: TRBV3-1; abundance: NA; d_gene: NA; CDR3aa: CASSQDLATGNTEAFF; CDR3nt: TGTGCCAGCAGCCAAGATTTGGCGACAGGGAACACTGAAGCTTTCTTT
j_gene: TRBJ2-7; v_gene: TRBV29-1; abundance: NA; d_gene: TRBD1; CDR3aa: CSVEAPRRQGYNEQYF; CDR3nt: TGCAGCGTTGAAGCCCCCCGAAGACAGGGCTACAATGAGCAGTACTTC
j_gene: TRBJ2-5; v_gene: TRBV11-2; abundance: NA; d_gene: NA; CDR3aa: CASIRGAGETQYF; CDR3nt: TGTGCCAGCATTCGGGGGGCCGGGGAGACCCAGTACTTC
j_gene: TRBJ1-2; v_gene: TRBV29-1; abundance: NA; d_gene: NA; CDR3aa: CSVEDPGDGYTF; CDR3nt: TGCAGCGTTGAAGATCCCGGGGATGGCTACACCTTC
j_gene: TRBJ1-1; v_gene: TRBV4-2; abundance: NA; d_gene: NA; CDR3aa: CASSHEGYGQDHEAFF; CDR3nt: TGTGCCAGCAGCCACGAGGGTTACGGCCAGGACCATGAAGCTTTCTTT
j_gene: TRBJ2-3; v_gene: TRBV27; abundance: NA; d_gene: NA; CDR3aa: CASSGGGSSTDTQYF; CDR3nt: TGTGCCAGCAGTGGTGGGGGATCTAGCACAGATACGCAGTATTTT
j_gene: TRBJ2-1; v_gene: TRBV20-1; abundance: NA; d_gene: NA; CDR3aa: CSGARTYNEQFF; CDR3nt: TGCAGTGGGGCGAGGACCTACAATGAGCAGTTCTTC
j_gene: TRBJ2-2; v_gene: TRBV10-3; abundance: NA; d_gene: NA; CDR3aa: CAISEDGDTGELFF; CDR3nt: TGTGCCATCAGTGAGGACGGGGACACCGGGGAGCTGTTTTTT
j_gene: TRBJ1-2; v_gene: TRBV5-1; abundance: NA; d_gene: NA; CDR3aa: CASRQTEDGYTF; CDR3nt: TGCGCCAGCAGACAGACAGAGGATGGCTACACCTTC
j_gene: TRBJ1-2; v_gene: TRBV2; abundance: NA; d_gene: NA; CDR3aa: CAGSLTEPYGYTF; CDR3nt: TGTGCCGGTTCCTTGACAGAACCCTATGGCTACACCTTC
j_gene: TRBJ2-1; v_gene: TRBV19; abundance: NA; d_gene: NA; CDR3aa: CASSPSSSSYNEQFF; CDR3nt: TGTGCCAGTAGTCCCTCATCGAGCTCCTACAATGAGCAGTTCTTC
j_gene: TRBJ1-1; v_gene: TRBV10-3; abundance: few; d_gene: NA; CDR3aa: CAIRVSGNTEAFF; CDR3nt: TGTGCCATCAGGGTATCGGGGAACACTGAAGCTTTCTTT
j_gene: TRBJ2-1; v_gene: TRBV7-2; abundance: NA; d_gene: NA; CDR3aa: CASSLSFRDLGYNEQFF; CDR3nt: TGTGCCAGCAGCTTAAGTTTCCGGGACCTGGGTTACAATGAGCAGTTCTTC
j_gene: TRBJ1-5; v_gene: TRBV12-3/TRBV12-4; abundance: NA; d_gene: NA; CDR3aa: CASSLDEGWEPQHF; CDR3nt: TGTGCCAGCAGTTTAGACGAGGGCTGGGAGCCCCAGCATTTT